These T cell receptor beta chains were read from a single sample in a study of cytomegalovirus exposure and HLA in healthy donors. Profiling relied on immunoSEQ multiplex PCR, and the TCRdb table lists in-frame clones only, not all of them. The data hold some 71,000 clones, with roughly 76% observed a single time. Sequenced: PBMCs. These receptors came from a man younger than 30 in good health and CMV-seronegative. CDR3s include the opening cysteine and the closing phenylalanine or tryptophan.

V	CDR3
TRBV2	CASQARGLYGYTF
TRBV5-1	CASSLGQGVEEKLFF
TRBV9	CASSVGAGAGNTIYF
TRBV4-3	CASSQDRGGTEAFF
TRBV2	CASRETGAKTIEAFF
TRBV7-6	CASSLEGENTGELFF
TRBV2	CASSGDSSTGELFF
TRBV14	CASSQENAGRNSGNTIYF
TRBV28	CAVGGNQPQHF
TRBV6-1	CASSEATGQGSTWIYGYTF
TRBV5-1	CASSLQLEYTDTQYF
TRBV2	CASSPNGQGNTEAFF
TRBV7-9	CASARGAAPGELFF
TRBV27	CASSRSRDRAYEQYF
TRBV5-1	CASSLSIGGAGETQYF
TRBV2	CASSEAWGTGDGYTF
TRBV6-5	CASSLYNEQFF
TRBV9	CASSAGQRGTGELFF
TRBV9	CASSVEHRSTGVSGNTIYF
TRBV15	CATSGDRGQETQYF
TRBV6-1	CASNPRDSNEKLFF
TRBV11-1	CASTPRVWVEAFF
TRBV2	CASSSITGVQNNSPLHF
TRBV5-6	CASSEHTGVRTDTQYF
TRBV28	CATGQGARGTYEQYF
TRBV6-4	CASSDGQGAGETQYF
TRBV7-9	CASSLEGKVKQYF
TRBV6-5	CASSYSGGLSTDTQYF
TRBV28	CASSGLPQETQYF
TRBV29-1	CSVGGPRGIEKLFF
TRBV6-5	CASSTTGAVVAFF
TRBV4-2	CASSQWGGDSYNEQFF
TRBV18	CASKGLAGEETQYF
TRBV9	CASSVELRGSHNEQFF
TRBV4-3	CASSQGGGGVRDTQYF
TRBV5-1	CASSLEGGTAYGYTF
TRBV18	CASSPEISGQATNYGYTF
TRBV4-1	CASSQVGTASNYGYTF
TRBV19	CASRRGAGYNEQFF
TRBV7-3	CASSSRGDTGELFF
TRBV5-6	CASSRDREGFNYGYTF
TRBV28	CASSLQGQRQHF
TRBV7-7	CASSLGQGKKQFF
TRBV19	CASSSLLAGTQYF
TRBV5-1	CASSPAGGKTYEQYF
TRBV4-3	CASSQEGRGHTGELFF
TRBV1	CTSSLGGGPGANVLTF
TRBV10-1	CASSASLETGELFF